In this sample, the clone carrying this TCR beta chain turned up a few times. This record belongs to a study of cytomegalovirus exposure and HLA in healthy donors. Germline CDR1 SGHKS, CDR2 YYEKEE (reference sequence). V gave up 4 bases and J gave up 8 bases, with 12 bases separating them. CDR3 length equals 13 residues. PCR used 60 Vbeta primers and 13 Jbeta primers. The table came from immunoSEQ multiplex PCR; TCRdb's copy has only in-frame clones and leaves some out. The table shows hundreds of thousands of clones, with over 60% occurring only once. The chain carries TRBV5-5 and TRBJ2-2; D gene ambiguous. This receptor was identified in a male donor in good health and CMV-seronegative. What was sequenced was PBMCs. CDR3 amino acids: CASSPLAAGELFF. The CDR3 bases are TGTGCCAGCAGCCCGCTGGCGGCAGGGGAGCTGTTTTTT.